Following are 12 T cell receptor beta chains from one sample sequenced in a study of identical twins. TCRdb re-analysed the 5' RACE reads in MiXCR, keeping a single row per CDR3 protein. The sample consists of hundreds of thousands of distinct CDR3 sequences, 9% to 15% of them appearing once. The same sample was also studied in work on yellow fever vaccine responses in identical twins.

Material: PBMCs. The receptors originated from a woman aged 18-30 years in good health.

This clonotype was detected ten times or more. The V gene is TRBV5-1, the J gene TRBJ2-5, with TRBD2 identical over 11 bases. Germline values: CDR1 SGHRS, CDR2 YFSETQ. J gave up 5 bases and V 5 bases, and 5 bases lay outside the gene matches. The CDR3 is 14 residues long. The CDR3 spells CASSETSGTETQYF. The CDR3 DNA follows: TGCGCCAGCAGTGAGACTAGCGGGACGGAGACCCAGTACTTC.

The V and J genes are TRBV12-3 or TRBV12-4 and TRBJ2-7, with 8 bases that match TRBD1. This CDR3 has 16 amino acids. Unmatched junction bases numbered 13, after V lost 6 bases and J lost 3 bases. CDR3 in amino acids: CASRGQGFDPHYEQYF. The CDR3 DNA reads TGTGCCAGCAGAGGACAGGGATTCGATCCCCACTACGAGCAGTACTTC.

The V and J genes are TRBV12-3 or TRBV12-4 and TRBJ2-1, with D maybe TRBD2 (6 bases). The ends were cut back, 6 bases at V and 9 bases at J, with 15 bases in the middle. The CDR3 loop spans 13 amino acids. Written as DNA, the CDR3 is TGTGCCAGCAGCCTATTAATGGAGGGTGAGCAGTTCTTC. Its protein is CASSLLMEGEQFF.

This clonotype appeared a few times. Here the CDR3 DNA reads TGCGCCAGCAGTGAGTCGAGGGCGGGAAACACAGATACGCAGTATTTT. Translating it yields CASSESRAGNTDTQYF. V usage is TRBV10-1 and J usage is TRBJ2-3, with D maybe TRBD2 (6 bases). The germline gives CDR1 WNHNN, CDR2 SYGVQD (reference sequence). Trimming cost V 0 bases and J 2 bases, with 12 bases left between them. The CDR3 is made up of 16 amino acids.

There are many counts of this clonotype. V is TRBV11-1 and J is TRBJ1-1, with unresolved D. This CDR3 is 18 amino acids long. V was shortened by 0 bases and J by 0 bases, with 17 bases between the two germline ends. The germline V gene encodes CDR1 SGHAT and CDR2 FQDESV (reference sequence). CDR3 region: CASSLARGGTGVNTEAFF. The CDR3, as DNA: TGTGCCAGCAGCTTAGCACGGGGAGGAACCGGGGTGAACACTGAAGCTTTCTTT.

The J gene is TRBJ2-7, the V gene TRBV20-1, with D unclear. The CDR3 is 14 amino acids. Germline V CDR1 and CDR2: DFQATT, SNEGSKA (reference sequence). The V end lost 1 base, the J end lost 3 bases, and 13 bases lay between the germline ends. The CDR3: CSARGRLDGYEQYV. CDR3 DNA sequence: TGCAGTGCTAGAGGTAGGCTAGATGGCTACGAGCAGTACGTC.

This clonotype was observed a handful of times. The V call is TRBV28, the J call TRBJ1-2; unclear D gene. Germline V gives CDR1 MDHEN, CDR2 SYDVKM. Trimming removed 2 bases from V and 6 bases from J, with 16 bases in between. The CDR3 length is 15 residues. CDR3 residues: CASSLTGPIRNGYTF. The CDR3 DNA sequence: TGTGCCAGCAGTTTAACGGGCCCCATCAGAAATGGCTACACCTTC.

The chain recombines TRBV3-1 with TRBJ2-2; 7 bases are shared with TRBD1. Germline V CDR1 and CDR2: LGHDT, YNNKEL (reference sequence). With 0 bases clipped from V and 1 base from J, the junction kept 8 bases outside the gene matches. CDR3 size: 18 residues. The CDR3 is CASSQELIGGLNTGELFF. The CDR3 DNA reads TGTGCCAGCAGCCAAGAGCTCATAGGGGGCTTGAACACCGGGGAGCTGTTTTTT.

The chain uses TRBV28 and TRBJ2-1, with 7 bases identical to TRBD1. Germline values: CDR1 MDHEN, CDR2 SYDVKM. The CDR3 contains 15 residues. The V and J ends lost 6 bases and 2 bases, in that order; junction bases with no gene match: 7. CDR3 region: CASRPDRKPYNEQFF. As DNA, the CDR3 is TGTGCCAGCAGACCGGACAGGAAACCCTACAATGAGCAGTTCTTC. Drawing the rest from reference TRBV28 and TRBJ2-1, the complete variable domain is DVKVTQSSRYLVKRTGEKVFLECVQDMDHENMFWYRQDPGLGLRLIYFSYDVKMKEKGDIPEGYSVSREKKERFSLILESASTNQTSMYLCASRPDRKPYNEQFFGPGTRLTVL.

The chain links TRBV20-1 to TRBJ2-2, with 10 positions matching TRBD2. The CDR3 totals 16 residues. Germline V gene sequence: CDR1 DFQATT, CDR2 SNEGSKA (reference sequence). Trimming removed 0 bases from V and 4 bases from J; junction bases left unmatched: 5. CDR3 amino acids: CSARDWASGGTGELFF. The CDR3, as DNA: TGCAGTGCTAGAGATTGGGCTAGCGGGGGCACCGGGGAGCTGTTTTTT.

The genes are TRBV25-1 and TRBJ1-6; TRBD1 agrees at 8 bases. Germline assignment: CDR1 MGHDK and CDR2 SYGVNS. With 4 bases clipped from V and 5 bases from J, the junction kept 1 base outside the gene matches. CDR3 length: 14 amino acids. The CDR3 DNA reads TGTGCCAGCAGTGTGGACAGGGATAATTCACCCCTCCACTTT. Its protein is CASSVDRDNSPLHF.

The chain uses TRBV5-1 and TRBJ2-3, with 10 bases fitting TRBD2. Per the germline V gene, CDR1 is SGHRS and CDR2 is YFSETQ. Trimming at V came to 5 bases and at J to 0 bases, leaving 9 bases not matched to a gene. The CDR3 sequence is 17 residues long. CDR3 region: CASSSRPSGSSTDTQYF. CDR3 nucleotide sequence: TGCGCCAGCAGTTCCAGACCTAGCGGGAGTAGCACAGATACGCAGTATTTT.